The entry that follows covers one T cell receptor (beta chain) sequence. The donors belonged to the roughly 110-subject validation cohort, separate from the approximately 700-subject first cohort. The data stem from a study of cytomegalovirus exposure and HLA in healthy donors. From germline, CDR1 is MGHDK and CDR2 SYGVNS. The CDR3 sequence is 16 residues long. Trimming removed 1 base at V and 3 bases at J, with 12 bases between. Sequencing used immunoSEQ multiplex PCR; TCRdb keeps in-frame clones, though not all of them. The table lists tens of thousands of clones, 90% to 97% of them singletons, with approximately 0.9% in the top ten.

This receptor was obtained from a man between 18 and 35 years old in good health and CMV-seronegative. V is TRBV25-1 and J is TRBJ2-2; maybe TRBD1 (6 bases). The sequenced material came from PBMCs. The CDR3 region is CASSESRGTDTGELFF. CDR3 nucleotides: TGTGCCAGCAGTGAATCGAGGGGGACCGACACCGGGGAGCTGTTTTTT. The whole variable domain, filled in from reference TRBV25-1 and TRBJ2-2, reads EADIYQTPRYLVIGTGKKITLECSQTMGHDKMYWYQQDPGMELHLIHYSYGVNSTEKGDLSSESTVSRIRTEHFPLTLESARPSHTSQYLCASSESRGTDTGELFFGEGSRLTVL.